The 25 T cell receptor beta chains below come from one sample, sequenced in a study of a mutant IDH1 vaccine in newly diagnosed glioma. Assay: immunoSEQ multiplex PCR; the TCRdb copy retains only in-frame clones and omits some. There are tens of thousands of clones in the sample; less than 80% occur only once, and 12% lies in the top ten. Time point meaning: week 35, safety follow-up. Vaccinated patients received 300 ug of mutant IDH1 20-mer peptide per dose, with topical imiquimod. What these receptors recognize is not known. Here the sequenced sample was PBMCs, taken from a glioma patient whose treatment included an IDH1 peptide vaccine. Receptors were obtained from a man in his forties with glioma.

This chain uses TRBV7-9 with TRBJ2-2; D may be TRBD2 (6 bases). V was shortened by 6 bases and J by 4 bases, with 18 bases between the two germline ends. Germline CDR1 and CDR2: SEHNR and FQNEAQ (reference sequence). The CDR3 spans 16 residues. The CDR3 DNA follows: TGTGCCAGCAGAAATACCGGGCGGGGCCTCACCGGGGAGCTGTTTTTT. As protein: CASRNTGRGLTGELFF. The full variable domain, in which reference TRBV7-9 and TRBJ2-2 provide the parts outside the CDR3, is DTGVSQNPRHKITKRGQNVTFRCDPISEHNRLYWYRQTLGQGPEFLTYFQNEAQLEKSRLLSDRFSAERPKGSFSTLEIQRTEQGDSAMYLCASRNTGRGLTGELFFGEGSRLTVL.

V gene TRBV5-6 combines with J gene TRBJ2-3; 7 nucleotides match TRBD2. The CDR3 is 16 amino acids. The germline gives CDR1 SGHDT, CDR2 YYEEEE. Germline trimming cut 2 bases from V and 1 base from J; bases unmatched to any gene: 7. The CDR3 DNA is TGTGCCAGCAGCTTACGGGGGGAAGGGGGCACAGATACGCAGTATTTT. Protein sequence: CASSLRGEGGTDTQYF.

The CDR3 loop reads CASSSSFSGLEQYF. For the CDR3, the DNA is TGTGCCAGCAGCTCGAGTTTCTCTGGGCTCGAGCAGTACTTC. V gene TRBV5-5 combines with J gene TRBJ2-7, with D hard to call. CDR1 is SGHKS and CDR2 is YYEKEE in the germline V gene (reference sequence). CDR3 length equals 14 residues. Trimming removed 3 bases at V and 6 bases at J, with 16 bases between.

The CDR3 nucleotides are TGTGCCAGCAGCTTGATTCGGGGCAATGAGCAGTTCTTC. The encoded protein is CASSLIRGNEQFF. V usage is TRBV11-2 and J usage is TRBJ2-1, with D maybe TRBD2 (5 bases). V was pared by 3 bases and J by 6 bases, with 9 bases between. The germline gives CDR1 SGHAT, CDR2 FQNNGV. This CDR3 region has 13 residues.

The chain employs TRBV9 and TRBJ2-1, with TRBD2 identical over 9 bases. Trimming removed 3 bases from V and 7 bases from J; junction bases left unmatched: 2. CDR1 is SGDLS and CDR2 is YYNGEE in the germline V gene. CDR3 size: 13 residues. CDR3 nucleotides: TGTGCCAGCAGCGAGACTAGCGGTAATGAGCAGTTCTTC. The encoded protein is CASSETSGNEQFF.

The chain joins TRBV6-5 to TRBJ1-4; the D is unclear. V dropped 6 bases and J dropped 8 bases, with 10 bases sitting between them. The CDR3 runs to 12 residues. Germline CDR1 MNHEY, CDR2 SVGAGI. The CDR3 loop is CASRTGLEKLFF. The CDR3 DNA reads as TGTGCCAGCAGAACCGGGCTCGAAAAACTGTTTTTT.

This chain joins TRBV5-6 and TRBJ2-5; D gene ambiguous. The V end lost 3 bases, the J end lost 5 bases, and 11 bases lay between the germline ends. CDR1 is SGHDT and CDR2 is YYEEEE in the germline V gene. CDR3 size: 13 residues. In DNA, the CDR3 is TGTGCCAGCAGCTGGGAACGTGGGGAGACCCAGTACTTC. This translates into CASSWERGETQYF.

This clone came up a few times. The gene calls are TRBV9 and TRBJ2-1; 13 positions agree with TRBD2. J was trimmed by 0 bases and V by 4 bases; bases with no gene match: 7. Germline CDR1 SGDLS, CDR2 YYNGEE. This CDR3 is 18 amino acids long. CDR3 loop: CASSQRTSGRSSYNEQFF. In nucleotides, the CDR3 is TGTGCCAGCAGCCAGAGGACTAGCGGGAGAAGCTCCTACAATGAGCAGTTCTTC.

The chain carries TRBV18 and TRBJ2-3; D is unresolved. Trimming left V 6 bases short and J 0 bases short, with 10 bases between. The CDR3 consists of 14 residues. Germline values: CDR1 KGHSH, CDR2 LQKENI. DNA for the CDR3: TGTGCCAGCTCCCCTGGGCGAAGCACAGATACGCAGTATTTT. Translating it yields CASSPGRSTDTQYF.

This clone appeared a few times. The CDR3 DNA is TGTGCCAGCAGGGTGACAGATGAAGCTTTCTTT. This gives the protein CASRVTDEAFF. The chain combines TRBV28 with TRBJ1-1, with D possibly TRBD1 on 5 matching bases. V was clipped by 6 bases and J by 7 bases, with 9 bases between them. Germline V gene data show CDR1 as MDHEN and CDR2 as SYDVKM. The CDR3 length is 11 residues.

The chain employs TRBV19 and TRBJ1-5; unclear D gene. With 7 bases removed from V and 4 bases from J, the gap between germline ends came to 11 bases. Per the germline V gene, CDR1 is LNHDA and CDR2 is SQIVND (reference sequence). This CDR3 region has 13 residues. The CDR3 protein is CASTRTQNQPQHF. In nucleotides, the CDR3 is TGTGCCAGTACCAGAACCCAGAATCAGCCCCAGCATTTT.

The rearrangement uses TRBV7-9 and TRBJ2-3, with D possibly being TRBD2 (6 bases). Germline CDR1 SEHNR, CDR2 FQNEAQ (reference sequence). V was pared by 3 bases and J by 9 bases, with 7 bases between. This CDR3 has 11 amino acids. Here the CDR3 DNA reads TGTGCCAGCAGCTTTCGGGAGACGCAGTATTTT. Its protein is CASSFRETQYF.

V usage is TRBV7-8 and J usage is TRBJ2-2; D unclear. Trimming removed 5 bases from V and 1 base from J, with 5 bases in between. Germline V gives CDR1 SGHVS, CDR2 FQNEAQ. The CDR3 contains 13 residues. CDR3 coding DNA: TGTGCCAGCAGCCCTGGGAACACCGGGGAGCTGTTTTTT. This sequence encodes CASSPGNTGELFF.

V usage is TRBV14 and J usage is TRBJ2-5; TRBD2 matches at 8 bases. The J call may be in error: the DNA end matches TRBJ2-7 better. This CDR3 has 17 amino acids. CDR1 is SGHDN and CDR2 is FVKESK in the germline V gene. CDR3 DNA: TGTGCCAGCAGCCAAGCTGGAGGCGGGACTAGCTCCTACGAGCAGTACTTC. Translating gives CASSQAGGGTSSYEQYF.

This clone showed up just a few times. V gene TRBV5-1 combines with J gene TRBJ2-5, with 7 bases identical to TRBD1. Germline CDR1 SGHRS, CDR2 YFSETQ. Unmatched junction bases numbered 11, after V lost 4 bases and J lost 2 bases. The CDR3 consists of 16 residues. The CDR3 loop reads CASSEEQGSGQETQYF. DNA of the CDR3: TGCGCCAGCAGCGAGGAACAGGGGAGTGGGCAAGAGACCCAGTACTTC.

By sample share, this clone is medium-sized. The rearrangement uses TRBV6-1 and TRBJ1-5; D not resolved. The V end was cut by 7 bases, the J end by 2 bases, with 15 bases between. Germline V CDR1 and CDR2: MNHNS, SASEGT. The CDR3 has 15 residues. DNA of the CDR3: TGTGCCAGCAATCTCGACGGTGTTGGCAATCAGCCCCAGCATTTT. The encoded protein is CASNLDGVGNQPQHF.

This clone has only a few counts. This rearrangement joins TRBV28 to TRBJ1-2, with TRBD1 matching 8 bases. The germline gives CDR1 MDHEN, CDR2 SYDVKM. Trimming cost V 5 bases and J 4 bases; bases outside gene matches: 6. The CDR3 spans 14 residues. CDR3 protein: CASSPGTGGYGYTF. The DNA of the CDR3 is TGTGCCAGCAGTCCAGGGACAGGTGGCTATGGCTACACCTTC.

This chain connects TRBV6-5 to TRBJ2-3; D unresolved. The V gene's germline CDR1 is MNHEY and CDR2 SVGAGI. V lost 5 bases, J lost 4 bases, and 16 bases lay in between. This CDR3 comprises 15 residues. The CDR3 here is CASSNGPQTADTQYF. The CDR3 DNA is TGTGCCAGCAGTAACGGCCCCCAGACGGCAGATACGCAGTATTTT.

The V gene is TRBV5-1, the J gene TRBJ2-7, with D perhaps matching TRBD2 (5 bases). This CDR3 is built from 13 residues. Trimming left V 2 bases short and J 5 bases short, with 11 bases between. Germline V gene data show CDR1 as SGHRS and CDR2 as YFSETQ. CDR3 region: CASSLPSRHEQYF. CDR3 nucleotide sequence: TGCGCCAGCAGCTTACCTAGCAGGCACGAGCAGTACTTC.

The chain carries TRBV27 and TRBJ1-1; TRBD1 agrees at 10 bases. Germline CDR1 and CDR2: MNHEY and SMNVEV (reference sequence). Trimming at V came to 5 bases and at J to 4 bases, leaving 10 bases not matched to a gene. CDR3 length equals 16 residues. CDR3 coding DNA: TGTGCCAGCAGTCCGACAGGGGGCCGACGTGGCACTGAAGCTTTCTTT. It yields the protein CASSPTGGRRGTEAFF.

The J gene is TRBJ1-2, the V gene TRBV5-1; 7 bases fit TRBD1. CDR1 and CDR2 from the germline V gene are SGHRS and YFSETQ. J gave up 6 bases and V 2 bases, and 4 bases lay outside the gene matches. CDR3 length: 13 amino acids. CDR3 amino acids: CASSFTGVDGYTF. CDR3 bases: TGCGCCAGCAGCTTCACAGGGGTGGATGGCTACACCTTC.

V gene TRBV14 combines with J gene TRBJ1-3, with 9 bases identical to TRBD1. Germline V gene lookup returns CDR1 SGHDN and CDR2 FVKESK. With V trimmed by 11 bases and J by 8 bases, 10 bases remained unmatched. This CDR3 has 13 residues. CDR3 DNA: TGTGCCTCGAACGACAGGGGGATGGACACCATATATTTT. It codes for CASNDRGMDTIYF.

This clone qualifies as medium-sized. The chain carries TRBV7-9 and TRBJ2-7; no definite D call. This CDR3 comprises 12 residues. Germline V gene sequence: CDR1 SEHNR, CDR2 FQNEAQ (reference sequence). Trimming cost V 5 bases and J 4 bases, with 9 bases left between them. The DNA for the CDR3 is TGTGCCAGCAGCCCTCGCCCTTACGAGCAGTACTTC. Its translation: CASSPRPYEQYF.

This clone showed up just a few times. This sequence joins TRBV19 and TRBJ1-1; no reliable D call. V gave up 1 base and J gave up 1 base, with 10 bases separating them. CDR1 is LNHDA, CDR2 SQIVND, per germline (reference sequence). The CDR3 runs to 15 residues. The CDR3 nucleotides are TGTGCCAGTAGTATAGCGTCGGGCGGGAACACTGAAGCTTTCTTT. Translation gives CASSIASGGNTEAFF.

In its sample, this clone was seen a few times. The CDR3 sequence is CASRTGGPNNEQFF. For the CDR3, the DNA is TGCGCCAGCCGAACGGGAGGGCCCAACAATGAGCAGTTCTTC. This chain joins TRBV5-1 and TRBJ2-1; TRBD2 matches 8 bases. Germline CDR1 SGHRS, CDR2 YFSETQ. V was clipped by 7 bases and J by 5 bases; unmatched bases: 8. The CDR3 is 14 residues long.